A single sample is the source of the 29 T cell receptor beta chains below, sequenced in a study of blood T cell repertoires in COVID-19. Data came from immunoSEQ multiplex PCR; TCRdb stores just in-frame clones and leaves some out. The sample contains 150,000 to 200,000 clones, about four fifths of which appear only once. Sequencing used PBMCs or T cells enriched from blood (not recorded which). The receptors originated from a man between 60 and 70 years old who had recovered from COVID-19.

The chain couples TRBV28 to TRBJ1-4, with TRBD1 as a possible D gene (6 bases). Trimming removed 4 bases at V and 4 bases at J, with 13 bases between. The CDR3 has 15 amino acids. CDR1 and CDR2 from the germline V gene are MDHEN and SYDVKM. CDR3 bases: TGTGCCAGCAGTTATATGGGACAAGTTAATGAAAAACTGTTTTTT. Encoded protein: CASSYMGQVNEKLFF.

V usage is TRBV4-2 and J usage is TRBJ2-1, with a weak D call TRBD2 (6 bases). The germline gives CDR1 LGHNA, CDR2 YNFKEQ. V lost 0 bases and J 8 bases, leaving 17 bases between the germline ends. The CDR3 has 16 residues. The CDR3 DNA reads as TGTGCCAGCAGCCAAGAACCAGCGGGTGGGGGTTATGAGCAGTTCTTC. It codes for CASSQEPAGGGYEQFF.

The chain couples TRBV19 to TRBJ1-5, with TRBD1 matching over 7 bases. V gave up 6 bases and J gave up 2 bases; unmatched junction bases: 7. Germline CDR1 LNHDA, CDR2 SQIVND (reference sequence). This CDR3 has 15 amino acids. The CDR3 is CASRLGQGGNQPQHF. CDR3 nucleotide sequence: TGTGCCAGTAGATTGGGTCAGGGGGGCAATCAGCCCCAGCATTTT. Full variable domain (rest looked up from reference TRBV19 and TRBJ1-5): DGGITQSPKYLFRKEGQNVTLSCEQNLNHDAMYWYRQDPGQGLRLIYYSQIVNDFQKGDIAEGYSVSREKKESFPLTVTSAQKNPTAFYLCASRLGQGGNQPQHFGDGTRLSIL.

The chain carries TRBV9 and TRBJ2-3; maybe TRBD1 (7 bases). CDR1 is SGDLS and CDR2 is YYNGEE in the germline V gene. This CDR3 spans 14 amino acids. V lost 0 bases to trimming and J lost 9 bases, with 14 bases between them. The CDR3 nucleotides read TGTGCCAGCAGCGTAGCAGGGGGAGGAGTGACGCAGTATTTT. Translating it yields CASSVAGGGVTQYF.

This chain joins TRBV5-6 and TRBJ2-7; D is possibly TRBD1 (7 bases). The ends were cut back, 4 bases at V and 1 base at J, with 12 bases in the middle. Germline-derived CDR1 and CDR2 are SGHDT and YYEEEE. This CDR3 is built from 14 residues. The CDR3 sequence: CASSPTGRSYEQYF. CDR3 sequence (DNA): TGTGCCAGCAGCCCGACAGGGAGGTCCTACGAGCAGTACTTC.

V and J are TRBV11-2 and TRBJ2-2, with 7 nucleotides matching TRBD2. The CDR3 spans 16 residues. V lost 1 base and J lost 0; bases outside the gene matches: 2. Germline V gene data show CDR1 as SGHAT and CDR2 as FQNNGV. For the CDR3, the DNA is TGTGCCAGCAGCTTAGCTAGCGGTTCGAACACCGGGGAGCTGTTTTTT. Its protein product is CASSLASGSNTGELFF.

This clone was counted at least ten times. V gene TRBV19 combines with J gene TRBJ2-3; 16 nucleotides align to TRBD2. V lost 7 bases and J lost 0; bases outside the gene matches: 10. Germline lookup yields CDR1 LNHDA and CDR2 SQIVND (reference sequence). The CDR3 loop spans 19 amino acids. This chain's CDR3 is CASTQFGTSGGVSTDTQYF. CDR3 nucleotides: TGTGCCAGTACTCAATTCGGGACTAGCGGGGGGGTAAGCACAGATACGCAGTATTTT.

This clone was picked up a small number of times. The chain is built from TRBV9 and TRBJ1-1; D might be TRBD1 (5 bases). CDR3 length equals 17 residues. Germline V gives CDR1 SGDLS, CDR2 YYNGEE. V was clipped by 3 bases and J by 0 bases, with 18 bases between them. Here the CDR3 reads CASSAVAGGVMNTEAFF. The CDR3 coding sequence is TGTGCCAGCAGCGCCGTCGCGGGAGGGGTAATGAACACTGAAGCTTTCTTT.

V usage is TRBV6-1 and J usage is TRBJ2-5; 9 nucleotides agree with TRBD2. The CDR3 is made up of 15 amino acids. From germline, CDR1 is MNHNS and CDR2 SASEGT. Trimming took 2 bases from V and 2 from J; bases not matched to a gene: 3. The CDR3 coding sequence is TGTGCCAGCAGTGAACTAGCGGGACAGCAAGAGACCCAGTACTTC. It codes for CASSELAGQQETQYF.

The chain uses TRBV9 and TRBJ2-2, with a possible D match to TRBD2 (6 bases). The V end lost 1 base, the J end lost 0 bases, and 13 bases lay between the germline ends. CDR1 and CDR2 (germline): SGDLS, YYNGEE. The CDR3 loop spans 17 amino acids. CDR3 loop: CASSVTGGGANTGELFF. CDR3 sequence (DNA): TGTGCCAGCAGCGTAACTGGCGGCGGGGCGAACACCGGGGAGCTGTTTTTT.

The chain recombines TRBV19 with TRBJ1-2; the D gene is possibly TRBD1 (6 bases). This CDR3 contains 15 residues. Trimming removed 5 bases from V and 6 bases from J, with 19 bases in between. The germline CDR1 and CDR2 sequences are LNHDA and SQIVND (reference sequence). The CDR3 nucleotides read TGTGCCAGTAGTGACCGAAGGGGGGGCTTTAATGGCTACACCTTC. It specifies CASSDRRGGFNGYTF.

The chain couples TRBV18 to TRBJ1-3; TRBD1 matches 11 bases. The CDR3 sequence is 22 residues long. Germline V gives CDR1 KGHSH, CDR2 LQKENI. The trim removed 3 bases at V and 0 bases at J, leaving 19 bases unmatched. Here the CDR3 DNA reads TGTGCCAGCTCACCTCGTTTCCCACCGGGACAGGGGGAGTACGGCTCTGGAAACACCATATATTTT. It specifies CASSPRFPPGQGEYGSGNTIYF.

The chain links TRBV5-4 to TRBJ2-5; D is possibly TRBD1 (6 bases). The CDR3 consists of 15 residues. Germline V gene sequence: CDR1 SGHNT, CDR2 YYREEE (reference sequence). Trimming removed 0 bases from V and 1 base from J, with 10 bases in between. CDR3 in DNA: TGTGCCAGCAGCTTGGGGGGGCAAGTCCAAGAGACCCAGTACTTC. This sequence encodes CASSLGGQVQETQYF.

V gene TRBV19 combines with J gene TRBJ2-2, with TRBD1 matching 10 bases. Germline values: CDR1 LNHDA, CDR2 SQIVND (reference sequence). There are 17 residues in the CDR3. The trim removed 4 bases at V and 5 bases at J, leaving 10 bases unmatched. CDR3 coding DNA: TGTGCCAGTAGTACCCAACGGACAGGGGGGGGAACCGGGGAGCTGTTTTTT. Translated, it gives CASSTQRTGGGTGELFF.

The rearrangement links TRBV10-3 to TRBJ1-2; D is unclear. V lost 2 bases, J lost 5 bases, and 12 bases lay in between. The CDR3 is 14 amino acids. The germline V gene has CDR1 ENHRY and CDR2 SYGVKD. Written as DNA, the CDR3 is TGTGCCATCAGTGAGCCGACATCACGGTATGGCTACACCTTC. Translation: CAISEPTSRYGYTF.

The V and J genes are TRBV1 and TRBJ2-1; TRBD1 is the table's D call, not checked against the DNA. TRBV1 is a known pseudogene. The CDR3 has 13 amino acids. The CDR3 loop reads CTSSQVSRIEQFF. The CDR3 DNA reads TGCACCAGCAGCCAAGTAAGCAGGATTGAGCAGTTCTTC.

This rearrangement joins TRBV11-2 to TRBJ2-3; 7 nucleotides match TRBD1. Looked up from germline, CDR1 is SGHAT and CDR2 is FQNNGV. Trimming at V came to 3 bases and at J to 2 bases, leaving 8 bases not matched to a gene. The CDR3 is 16 amino acids. The CDR3 nucleotides are TGTGCCAGCAGCTTCGCAGGGGGTGGCACCACAGATACGCAGTATTTT. It encodes CASSFAGGGTTDTQYF.

The chain recombines TRBV14 with TRBJ1-2, with TRBD1 matching over 8 bases. Trimming took 5 bases from V and 4 from J; bases not matched to a gene: 18. Germline loops: CDR1 SGHDN, CDR2 FVKESK. The CDR3 contains 18 residues. CDR3 DNA: TGTGCCAGCAGCAAACCGGGACAGGCTGGGGTAGCTGGCTATGGCTACACCTTC. Protein: CASSKPGQAGVAGYGYTF.

V usage is TRBV5-4 and J usage is TRBJ2-5, with 7 bases identical to TRBD2. This CDR3 has 16 amino acids. The V segment lost 2 bases and the J segment 5 bases; nucleotides outside the gene matches: 12. CDR1 is SGHNT, CDR2 YYREEE, per germline (reference sequence). CDR3 amino acids: CASSLSPGLPSETQYF. The CDR3 nucleotides are TGTGCCAGCAGCTTATCTCCGGGACTACCCAGTGAGACCCAGTACTTC.

The CDR3 loop is CASRTGWQETQYF. The CDR3 nucleotides read TGTGCCAGCAGGACAGGGTGGCAAGAGACCCAGTACTTC. The V and J genes are TRBV12-3 or TRBV12-4 and TRBJ2-5; the match to TRBD1 covers 7 bases. The CDR3 contains 13 residues. V lost 6 bases, J lost 2 bases, and 3 bases stayed unmatched.

This clone was seen once. The rearrangement joins TRBV14 to TRBJ1-2; maybe TRBD1 (5 bases). Trimming stripped 0 bases from V and 1 base from J, with 30 bases between. CDR1 is SGHDN, CDR2 FVKESK, per germline. The CDR3 consists of 22 residues. This CDR3 reads CASSQDRPTGSRAQQVNYGYTF. The CDR3 DNA is TGTGCCAGCAGCCAAGATAGACCTACCGGTTCCAGGGCACAACAAGTTAACTATGGCTACACCTTC.

V is TRBV2 and J is TRBJ2-1, with 11 bases lining up with TRBD2. The trim removed 1 base at V and 6 bases at J, leaving 2 bases unmatched. CDR1 is SNHLY and CDR2 is FYNNEI in the germline V gene. CDR3 length: 15 residues. Written as DNA, the CDR3 is TGTGCCAGCAGTGAAGATAGCGGGAGGGCCAATGAGCAGTTCTTC. This codes for CASSEDSGRANEQFF.

The J gene is TRBJ1-6, the V gene TRBV10-3, with 7 bases identical to TRBD1. The germline V gene has CDR1 ENHRY and CDR2 SYGVKD. The V and J ends lost 2 bases and 9 bases, in that order; junction bases with no gene match: 4. The CDR3 is 14 amino acids. The CDR3 is CAISEGTEGSPLHF. The CDR3 DNA follows: TGTGCCATCAGTGAGGGGACAGAGGGTTCACCCCTCCACTTT.

CDR3 sequence reads: CASSQLPGTNTEAFF. In DNA, the CDR3 is TGTGCCAGCAGCCAACTTCCAGGCACGAACACTGAAGCTTTCTTT. The V gene is TRBV3-1 (or the pseudogene TRBV3-2), the J gene TRBJ1-1; D unclear. Germline assignment: CDR1 LGHDT and CDR2 YNNKEL (reference sequence). The CDR3 is made up of 15 amino acids. With 2 bases removed from V and 1 base from J, the gap between germline ends came to 11 bases.

This clone turned up a few times. The chain combines TRBV7-2 with TRBJ1-2; D ambiguous. Germline CDR1 reads SGHTA; CDR2 reads FQGNSA. Trimming pared 3 bases from V and 8 bases from J, leaving 13 bases between. The CDR3 totals 13 residues. The DNA of the CDR3 is TGTGCCAGCAGCTTTATGAGTGCGGGGGGCTACACCTTC. Amino acids: CASSFMSAGGYTF.

This clone was counted once. The rearrangement links TRBV29-1 to TRBJ2-7; D is perhaps TRBD1 (5 bases). Per the germline V gene, CDR1 is SQVTM and CDR2 is ANQGSEA. V gave up 5 bases and J gave up 3 bases, with 17 bases separating them. This CDR3 is 14 amino acids long. The DNA for the CDR3 is TGCAGCGTTTCCAGGGCCGCTCTTGGCTACGAGCAGTACTTC. This codes for CSVSRAALGYEQYF.

This clone was found many times. The J gene is TRBJ2-3, the V gene TRBV27; tentative D call: TRBD2 (5 bases). The CDR3 is made up of 14 amino acids. Trimming shortened V by 2 bases and J by 6 bases, and 12 bases separated the two germline ends. Germline V gene data show CDR1 as MNHEY and CDR2 as SMNVEV (reference sequence). This CDR3 is CASSLRERGDTQYF. The CDR3 nucleotides read TGTGCCAGCAGTTTACGGGAAAGAGGGGATACGCAGTATTTT.

The V and J genes are TRBV6-5 and TRBJ1-5; no clear D gene. Trimming pared 7 bases from V and 5 bases from J, leaving 9 bases between. Germline lookup yields CDR1 MNHEY and CDR2 SVGAGI. CDR3 length equals 12 residues. The CDR3, as DNA: TGTGCCAGCACCCTAGCGCATCAGCCCCAGCATTTT. Translated: CASTLAHQPQHF.

J is TRBJ1-2 and V is TRBV14; D is unresolved. V lost 0 bases and J 4 bases, leaving 9 bases between the germline ends. Per the germline V gene, CDR1 is SGHDN and CDR2 is FVKESK. The CDR3 is 14 amino acids. CDR3 amino acids: CASSQDTVSYGYTF. The CDR3 DNA reads TGTGCCAGCAGCCAAGATACAGTTAGCTATGGCTACACCTTC.